This T cell receptor beta chain was obtained from a study of T cells after yellow fever vaccination. Overall study results and limits: Most primary-vaccination clones reappeared after the booster (less than 98% CD4, roughly 88% CD8).

By 5'RACE template switching, TCR cDNA was produced, with a universal primer site and UMIs added in the process. TCRdb ran MiXCR on the 5' RACE reads and lists one entry per CDR3 protein. The repertoire holds about 130,000 distinct CDR3 sequences, with almost 9% as singletons. The table lists this clonotype with a few counts. Its antigen is not known. The germline V and J ends were trimmed by 6 bases and 0 bases, with 17 bases remaining between them. This CDR3 has 17 residues. Germline CDR1 LGHNA, CDR2 YSLEER. This clonotype originated in a man aged 18 to 29 who received the YFV17D yellow fever vaccine. J is TRBJ2-2 and V is TRBV4-3; a weak D match, TRBD1 (6 bases). The source was CD8+ T cells sorted from PBMCs, collected on the day of the yellow fever booster vaccination. The CDR3 is CASSRDRINTNTGELFF. In DNA form, the CDR3 reads TGCGCCAGCAGTCGCGACAGGATTAATACGAACACCGGGGAGCTGTTTTTT.